Listed here are 3 T cell receptor beta chains from one sample, sequenced in a study of neurological immune-mediated disorders. MiXCR was run by TCRdb on the 5' RACE reads, yielding one entry per CDR3 protein. The sample lists around 64,000 distinct CDR3 sequences, 9.5% to 15% occurring once. Sequencing was carried out using PBMCs. Source of these receptors: a woman aged 55 to 70 with HTLV-1-associated myelopathy (HAM/TSP).

This clonotype came up many times. The chain combines TRBV7-3 with TRBJ2-3; 11 positions agree with TRBD2. CDR1 and CDR2 (germline): SGHTA, FQGTGA. The junction had 1 base not matched to a gene; V was cut back by 0 bases and J by 5 bases. The CDR3 has 15 residues. CDR3 nucleotide sequence: TGTGCCAGCAGCTTAACTAGCGGGAGGGAAGATACGCAGTATTTT. As protein: CASSLTSGREDTQYF.

In this sample, this clonotype turned up many times. J is TRBJ1-5 and V is TRBV27; 7 nucleotides line up with TRBD1. V was clipped by 6 bases and J by 4 bases; unmatched bases: 12. The V gene's germline CDR1 is MNHEY and CDR2 SMNVEV (reference sequence). The CDR3 has 16 residues. DNA for the CDR3: TGTGCCAGCAGAGTTTCCCCCGGGACAGAAAATCAGCCCCAGCATTTT. It codes for CASRVSPGTENQPQHF.

This clonotype was seen repeatedly, ten times or more. This rearrangement joins TRBV20-1 to TRBJ1-6; a weak D match, TRBD1 (5 bases). The length of the CDR3 is 15 residues. Germline assignment: CDR1 DFQATT and CDR2 SNEGSKA (reference sequence). V gave up 3 bases and J gave up 9 bases, with 18 bases separating them. The CDR3 sequence is CSARPGSNGISPLHF. CDR3 bases: TGCAGTGCTAGGCCAGGGTCTAACGGAATTTCACCCCTCCACTTT.